The source of this TCR beta chain is a study of OX40 agonist ivuxolimab in advanced cancers. Study-wide results and caveats: The antigen specificity of the peripheral T cells (those that were expanded) was not determined.

Germline-derived CDR1 and CDR2 are MNHNY and SVGAGI (reference sequence). The CDR3 totals 13 residues. Blood sampling was done at baseline, cycle 4 day 1, and cycle 7 day 1. Method: immunoSEQ multiplex PCR; TCRdb's copy keeps in-frame clones and lacks some. The table lists tens of thousands of clones, approximately 85% of them singletons. A remark on this clone: The target antigen is unknown.

V is TRBV6-6 and J is TRBJ2-5, with TRBD1 matching over 7 bases. The J call may not be correct, given that the DNA end is closer to TRBJ2-7. The sample consisted of CD4+ or CD8+ T cells sorted from blood, taken in a trial of the OX40 agonist ivuxolimab. This sequence was found in an adult with an advanced solid tumor such as melanoma, head and neck, liver or kidney cancer. The CDR3, as DNA: TGTGCCAGCAGAAGACAGGGATCCTACGAGCAGTACTTC. Its translation is CASRRQGSYEQYF.